The 16 T cell receptor beta chains below come from one sample, sequenced in a study of T cells in Graves' hyperthyroidism and ophthalmopathy. The investigators amplified TCR beta CDR3 regions from RNA transcripts. Primed by the HTBI set, a first-round RT-PCR was run on the TCR CDR3. From the multiplex PCR reads, TCRdb called clonotypes with MiXCR, one entry per CDR3 protein. The sample yields around 390,000 distinct CDR3 sequences, 13% to 15% seen once. The material sequenced was blood. The origin of the receptors is a woman in her 30s with Graves' ophthalmopathy.

The rearrangement joins TRBV19 to TRBJ2-7; TRBD1 matches 12 bases. V dropped 5 bases and J dropped 6; count of bases not matched to a gene: 8. Germline CDR1 reads LNHDA; CDR2 reads SQIVND (reference sequence). The CDR3 length is 15 residues. The chain's CDR3 is CASSPIGTGGFEQYF. In DNA form, the CDR3 reads TGTGCCAGTAGTCCCATTGGGACAGGGGGCTTCGAGCAGTACTTC.

The J gene is TRBJ2-7, the V gene TRBV12-3 or TRBV12-4; 8 bases are shared with TRBD2. With V trimmed by 5 bases and J by 5 bases, 11 bases remained unmatched. The CDR3 totals 15 residues. Here the CDR3 DNA reads TGTGCCAGCAGTGACTCCGGGGGGGGGCTGGACGAGCAGTACTTC. Translated: CASSDSGGGLDEQYF.

The chain employs TRBV6-9 and TRBJ2-1; D uncertain. CDR1 is MNHGY and CDR2 is SVAAGI in the germline V gene. CDR3 length equals 11 residues. Trimming pared 8 bases from V and 5 bases from J, leaving 7 bases between. Written as DNA, the CDR3 is TGTGCCAGCGTTAGTCACAATGAGCAGTTCTTC. Its protein is CASVSHNEQFF.

In its sample, this clonotype was seen many times. The chain carries TRBV11-2 and TRBJ2-7; possible D gene TRBD1, 6 bases. Germline CDR1 and CDR2: SGHAT and FQNNGV. CDR3 length equals 14 residues. V lost 2 bases and J lost 0, with 8 bases in between. CDR3 protein: CASSLQGFSYEQYF. CDR3 nucleotide sequence: TGTGCCAGCAGCTTACAGGGGTTCTCCTACGAGCAGTACTTC.

This chain links TRBV6-1 with TRBJ2-4; 8 nucleotides line up with TRBD2. V dropped 6 bases and J dropped 8; count of bases not matched to a gene: 18. CDR1 and CDR2 from the germline V gene are MNHNS and SASEGT. The CDR3 covers 17 residues. CDR3 bases: TGTGCCAGCAGAGCTGCTTTCCTCCGGGGGGGAAGCGACATTCAGTACTTC. Amino acids: CASRAAFLRGGSDIQYF.

This chain uses TRBV5-1 with TRBJ2-2; the match to TRBD1 covers 7 bases. Unmatched junction bases numbered 5, after V lost 0 bases and J lost 6 bases. CDR3 size: 15 residues. Germline values: CDR1 SGHRS, CDR2 YFSETQ. The chain's CDR3 is CASSLGQGSAGELFF. The CDR3 nucleotides read TGCGCCAGCAGCTTGGGACAGGGAAGCGCCGGGGAGCTGTTTTTT.

This clonotype was seen more than once but under ten times. The genes are TRBV19 and TRBJ2-3, with D perhaps TRBD2 (6 bases). Trimming cost V 6 bases and J 3 bases, with 22 bases left between them. CDR1 and CDR2 (germline): LNHDA, SQIVND (reference sequence). The CDR3 length is 17 residues. CDR3 sequence reads: CASSPTPGGERTDTQYF. The CDR3 DNA sequence: TGTGCCAGTAGCCCTACGCCCGGAGGGGAGAGAACAGATACGCAGTATTTT.

This clonotype was picked up many times. The chain couples TRBV2 to TRBJ1-5; 8 bases agree with TRBD1. This CDR3 has 16 amino acids. Trimming took 6 bases from V and 4 from J; bases not matched to a gene: 11. CDR1 is SNHLY, CDR2 FYNNEI, per germline. CDR3 DNA sequence: TGTGCCAGCAGGGGAGCATGGGGACAGGCAAATCAGCCCCAGCATTTT. It encodes CASRGAWGQANQPQHF.

The chain recombines TRBV5-6 with TRBJ2-3, with 7 positions matching TRBD1. From germline, CDR1 is SGHDT and CDR2 YYEEEE. Germline trimming cut 2 bases from V and 3 bases from J; bases unmatched to any gene: 9. This CDR3 region has 16 residues. CDR3 nucleotides: TGTGCCAGCAGCTTAAACAGGGGTCTGAGTACAGATACGCAGTATTTT. Encoded protein: CASSLNRGLSTDTQYF.

This clonotype came up a few times. The chain joins TRBV19 to TRBJ2-5; D remains ambiguous. V shed 4 bases and J shed 5 bases, with 14 bases lying between them. CDR3 length equals 14 residues. In germline, CDR1 is LNHDA, CDR2 SQIVND (reference sequence). CDR3 in DNA: TGTGCCAGTAGTAGTGGTTCCAAGCAGGAGACCCAGTACTTC. It yields the protein CASSSGSKQETQYF.

The rearrangement uses TRBV5-1 and TRBJ2-7; 8 bases line up with TRBD1. The CDR3 runs 14 residues. Germline loops: CDR1 SGHRS, CDR2 YFSETQ. The V segment lost 4 bases and the J segment 7 bases; nucleotides outside the gene matches: 10. The CDR3 reads CASSPWTGFGEQYF. The CDR3 DNA follows: TGCGCCAGCAGCCCATGGACAGGGTTCGGGGAGCAGTACTTC.

This clonotype has ten or more counts. The rearrangement uses TRBV7-8 and TRBJ2-1; 14 bases line up with TRBD2. The length of the CDR3 is 15 residues. J lost 8 bases, V lost 5 bases, and 5 bases had no gene match. Germline loops: CDR1 SGHVS, CDR2 FQNEAQ. CDR3 sequence reads: CASSTQGLAGDEQFF. CDR3 bases: TGTGCCAGCAGCACGCAGGGACTAGCGGGGGATGAGCAGTTCTTC. The full variable domain, completed using reference TRBV7-8 and TRBJ2-1, is GAGVSQSPRYKVAKRGQDVALRCDPISGHVSLFWYQQALGQGPEFLTYFQNEAQLDKSGLPSDRFFAERPEGSVSTLKIQRTQQEDSAVYLCASSTQGLAGDEQFFGPGTRLTVL.

This clonotype was seen ten or more times. This chain connects TRBV5-1 to TRBJ1-1; perhaps TRBD1 as D (5 bases). V lost 4 bases, J lost 0 bases, and 19 bases lay in between. The CDR3 spans 17 residues. Germline CDR1 and CDR2: SGHRS and YFSETQ. CDR3 DNA sequence: TGCGCCAGCAGCCCCCGCCCGGGGGTCCTCATGAACACTGAAGCTTTCTTT. This gives the protein CASSPRPGVLMNTEAFF.

The chain uses TRBV11-2 and TRBJ2-2, with 10 bases that match TRBD1. The V segment lost 4 bases and the J segment 7 bases; nucleotides outside the gene matches: 0. CDR1 and CDR2 from the germline V gene are SGHAT and FQNNGV. This CDR3 region has 13 residues. CDR3 nucleotides: TGTGCCAGCAGCTGGGACAGGGGCGGGGAGCTGTTTTTT. Its translation: CASSWDRGGELFF. The full variable domain, completed using reference TRBV11-2 and TRBJ2-2, is EAGVAQSPRYKIIEKRQSVAFWCNPISGHATLYWYQQILGQGPKLLIQFQNNGVVDDSQLPKDRFSAERLKGVDSTLKIQPAKLEDSAVYLCASSWDRGGELFFGEGSRLTVL.

This clonotype was recorded many times. CDR3 region: CSATSSGGAGHEQFF. CDR3 coding DNA: TGCAGTGCTACCTCCAGCGGGGGGGCCGGCCATGAGCAGTTCTTC. This chain links TRBV20-1 with TRBJ2-1, with 10 bases identical to TRBD2. Looked up from germline, CDR1 is DFQATT and CDR2 is SNEGSKA (reference sequence). The CDR3 is 15 amino acids. V lost 4 bases to trimming and J lost 8 bases; unmatched junction nucleotides: 11.

This clonotype was seen at least ten times. The V gene is TRBV30, the J gene TRBJ1-5; a weak D match, TRBD1 (5 bases). The CDR3 has 13 amino acids. The V gene's germline CDR1 is GTSNPN and CDR2 SVGIG (reference sequence). V was cut by 4 bases and J by 4 bases, with 11 bases left in between. The CDR3 is CAWNRQMNQPQHF. The CDR3 nucleotides read TGTGCCTGGAATCGACAGATGAATCAGCCCCAGCATTTT.